The rows below give T cell receptor beta chains drawn from one sample of a study of blood T cell repertoires in COVID-19. Clones were sequenced by immunoSEQ multiplex PCR, and TCRdb holds only the in-frame ones, with some missing. The repertoire holds approximately 40,000 clones, with 70% to 90% as singletons. The sample taken for sequencing was peripheral blood. All receptors come from a man aged 60 to 75 with COVID-19, enrolled during active disease. The CDR3 runs from the conserved cysteine through the conserved F or W. D genes are given only for firm matches. Size is omitted from some rows. Given values are once, few, many or a class for expanded clones.

len,v_gene,d_gene,j_gene,abundance,CDR3aa,CDR3nt
11,TRBV19,.,TRBJ1-1,.,CASSRERGAFF,TGTGCCAGTAGTCGAGAGAGGGGGGCTTTCTTT
11,TRBV29-1,TRBD1,TRBJ1-4,once,CSGGQNEKLFF,TGCAGCGGGGGACAGAATGAAAAACTGTTTTTT
13,TRBV2,.,TRBJ1-2,once,CASSPEQGAGYTF,TGTGCCAGCAGCCCTGAACAGGGTGCTGGCTACACCTTC
14,TRBV9,.,TRBJ2-3,.,CASSARRFSGTQYF,TGTGCCAGCAGCGCCCGGCGGTTCTCTGGGACGCAGTATTTT
12,TRBV2,.,TRBJ1-6,.,CASNAFSSPLHF,TGTGCCAGCAACGCCTTCAGTTCACCCCTCCACTTT
16,TRBV7-6,.,TRBJ2-3,.,CASSQLEFRNTDTQYF,TGTGCCAGCAGCCAACTAGAATTTCGGAACACAGATACGCAGTATTTT
13,TRBV6-5,TRBD1,TRBJ1-5,few,CASRDRVEQPQHF,TGTGCCAGCAGAGACAGGGTCGAACAGCCCCAGCATTTT
14,TRBV28,.,TRBJ1-2,.,CASSIILGHYGYTF,TGTGCCAGCAGTATAATATTGGGGCACTATGGCTACACCTTC
15,TRBV7-9,TRBD1,TRBJ1-5,.,CASSPTGGGNQPQHF,TGTGCCAGCAGCCCTACAGGGGGCGGCAATCAGCCCCAGCATTTT
13,TRBV7-9,.,TRBJ2-1,.,CASSLGAYAEQFF,TGTGCCAGCAGCTTAGGGGCGTACGCTGAGCAGTTCTTC